Shown below are 32 T cell receptor beta chains from a single sample sequenced in a study of OX40 agonist ivuxolimab in advanced cancers. Only in-frame clones appear in the TCRdb table, and some are missing; sequencing was by immunoSEQ multiplex PCR. The data contain about 94,000 clones, around 90% of them singletons. The sequenced sample was CD4+ or CD8+ T cells sorted from blood, obtained in a trial of the OX40 agonist ivuxolimab. The receptors shown here come from an adult with an advanced solid tumor such as melanoma, head and neck, liver or kidney cancer.

The count of this clone is one. CDR3 sequence: CASRPGLYGYTF. The CDR3 DNA follows: TGTGCCAGTAGACCAGGGCTCTATGGCTACACCTTC. The V and J genes are TRBV19 and TRBJ1-2; a weak D match, TRBD1 (5 bases). The germline V gene encodes CDR1 LNHDA and CDR2 SQIVND (reference sequence). Trimming removed 6 bases at V and 4 bases at J, with 9 bases between. The CDR3 has 12 residues.

The chain carries TRBV19 and TRBJ2-2; D unclear. Germline-derived CDR1 and CDR2 are LNHDA and SQIVND (reference sequence). This CDR3 spans 12 amino acids. Trimming took 5 bases from V and 4 from J, leaving 5 bases between them. CDR3 loop: CASSFITGELFF. The CDR3, as DNA: TGTGCCAGTAGTTTTATCACCGGGGAGCTGTTTTTT.

The rearrangement links TRBV10-1 to TRBJ2-5, with 9 bases fitting TRBD2. The germline gives CDR1 WNHNN, CDR2 SYGVQD (reference sequence). The CDR3 length is 17 residues. J lost 1 base, V lost 0 bases, and 6 bases had no gene match. In DNA, the CDR3 is TGCGCCAGCAGTGAGTCGCCCAGCGGGGGGCCCCAAGAGACCCAGTACTTC. It encodes CASSESPSGGPQETQYF.

J is TRBJ1-2 and V is TRBV18; D is unclear. The CDR3 has 13 residues. The V and J ends lost 3 bases and 8 bases respectively, with 13 bases between them. Looked up from germline, CDR1 is KGHSH and CDR2 is LQKENI. CDR3 protein: CASSPDVVRGYTF. Written as DNA, the CDR3 is TGTGCCAGCTCACCTGACGTTGTTCGAGGCTACACCTTC.

This chain connects TRBV4-2 to TRBJ2-3; TRBD2 aligns across 7 bases. Germline-derived CDR1 and CDR2 are LGHNA and YNFKEQ. Losses at the gene ends were 0 bases for V and 3 bases for J; bases not matched to a gene: 15. The CDR3 consists of 19 residues. Here the CDR3 DNA reads TGTGCCAGCAGCCAAGATCGCACGGGACTAAGAAAAGGGACAGATACGCAGTATTTT. Protein product: CASSQDRTGLRKGTDTQYF.

The chain has TRBV19 and TRBJ1-1, with 8 bases identical to TRBD1. Per the germline V gene, CDR1 is LNHDA and CDR2 is SQIVND (reference sequence). The CDR3 length is 12 residues. J was trimmed by 4 bases and V by 11 bases; bases with no gene match: 6. CDR3 nucleotides: TGTGCCTCTCAGGGGGCGGTCACTGAAGCTTTCTTT. It specifies CASQGAVTEAFF.

This sequence joins TRBV4-3 and TRBJ2-7; D not certain. Germline V lookup: CDR1 LGHNA, CDR2 YSLEER. Trimming shortened V by 0 bases and J by 0 bases, and 6 bases separated the two germline ends. The CDR3 contains 14 residues. CDR3: CASSQDRASYEQYF. In DNA, the CDR3 is TGCGCCAGCAGCCAAGATCGCGCCTCCTACGAGCAGTACTTC.

The chain has TRBV5-6 and TRBJ1-1; tentatively, D is TRBD1 (6 bases). CDR3 length: 13 residues. CDR1 and CDR2 (germline): SGHDT, YYEEEE. V dropped 0 bases and J dropped 5 bases, with 8 bases sitting between them. The CDR3 region has the DNA TGTGCCAGCAGCTTGGAGAGGGGGACTGAAGCTTTCTTT. This sequence encodes CASSLERGTEAFF.

The chain is built from TRBV11-3 and TRBJ2-7; the match to TRBD1 covers 8 bases. V trimming: 1 base; J trimming: 5 bases; junction bases outside the gene matches: 4. Germline-derived CDR1 and CDR2 are SGHNT and YENEEA. The CDR3 contains 14 residues. CDR3 nucleotides: TGTGCCAGCAGCTTAGTGGCAGGGGGCGACGAGCAGTACTTC. It specifies CASSLVAGGDEQYF.

V gene TRBV2 combines with J gene TRBJ2-3; TRBD2 matches at 16 bases. Germline assignment: CDR1 SNHLY and CDR2 FYNNEI. Losses at the gene ends were 5 bases for V and 1 base for J; bases not matched to a gene: 9. There are 19 residues in the CDR3. CDR3 sequence reads: CASSLTGTSGGAGTDTQYF. The CDR3 DNA reads as TGTGCCAGCAGTCTCACCGGGACTAGCGGGGGGGCGGGCACAGATACGCAGTATTTT.

V is TRBV15 and J is TRBJ1-4, with 10 bases identical to TRBD1. CDR3 length equals 14 residues. The V gene end was trimmed by 8 bases and the J gene end by 6 bases; junction bases not matched to a gene: 6. The germline V gene encodes CDR1 LNHNV and CDR2 YYDKDF (reference sequence). The CDR3 loop is CATLRDRGYEKLFF. DNA of the CDR3: TGTGCCACCCTTCGGGACAGGGGATATGAAAAACTGTTTTTT.

V and J are TRBV30 and TRBJ1-6, with a possible D match to TRBD1 (6 bases). Germline CDR1 is GTSNPN and CDR2 is SVGIG (reference sequence). Trimming left V 0 bases short and J 7 bases short, with 10 bases between. CDR3 length: 14 residues. The CDR3 spells CAWSVGGLNSPLHF. The CDR3 DNA reads as TGTGCCTGGAGTGTCGGGGGGCTGAATTCACCCCTCCACTTT. The complete variable domain, with remaining parts taken from reference TRBV30 and TRBJ1-6, reads SQTIHQWPATLVQPVGSPLSLECTVEGTSNPNLYWYRQAAGRGLQLLFYSVGIGQISSEVPQNLSASRPQDRQFILSSKKLLLSDSGFYLCAWSVGGLNSPLHFGNGTRLTVT.

The rearrangement links TRBV12-2 to TRBJ2-7; the table's D call of TRBD1 was not tested on the DNA. TRBV12-2 is a pseudogene locus. The CDR3 totals 14 residues. CDR3 protein: CASLKTGSEYEQYF. In DNA, the CDR3 is TGTGCAAGTCTCAAAACAGGGTCAGAGTACGAGCAGTACTTC.

V usage is TRBV5-1 and J usage is TRBJ2-3; no definite D call. This CDR3 region has 12 residues. The germline CDR1 and CDR2 sequences are SGHRS and YFSETQ. V gave up 4 bases and J gave up 3 bases, with 6 bases separating them. CDR3 DNA: TGCGCCAGCAGCCAGGAAACAGATACGCAGTATTTT. Translating gives CASSQETDTQYF.

Comment on this clone: The sample contains more than one DNA sequence encoding this CDR3. The V and J genes are TRBV28 and TRBJ1-5, with unresolved D. Looked up from germline, CDR1 is MDHEN and CDR2 is SYDVKM. The V end was cut by 2 bases, the J end by 1 base, with 6 bases between. The CDR3 loop spans 14 amino acids. For the CDR3, the DNA is TGTGCCAGCAGTTTAGGGCCGAGCAATCAGCCCCAGCATTTT. Its protein is CASSLGPSNQPQHF.

The chain employs TRBV5-6 and TRBJ2-3; possibly TRBD2 for D (6 bases). The germline V gene has CDR1 SGHDT and CDR2 YYEEEE. The CDR3 covers 15 residues. V was cut by 1 base and J by 2 bases, with 11 bases left in between. The CDR3 DNA follows: TGTGCCAGCAGCTTGAAAGGCGGGATCACAGATACGCAGTATTTT. Translation gives CASSLKGGITDTQYF.

V and J are TRBV4-3 and TRBJ1-5; a weak D match, TRBD1 (6 bases). Germline loops: CDR1 LGHNA, CDR2 YSLEER. The ends were cut back, 1 base at V and 7 bases at J, with 14 bases in the middle. The CDR3 has 15 amino acids. CDR3 bases: TGCGCCAGCAGCCAAGTTCTGGGGGGCCAACAGCCCCAGCATTTT. Residues: CASSQVLGGQQPQHF.

The rearrangement uses TRBV5-1 and TRBJ2-3, with D possibly matching TRBD1 (5 bases). V was cut by 6 bases and J by 0 bases, with 14 bases left in between. CDR1 and CDR2 (germline): SGHRS, YFSETQ. CDR3 length: 15 residues. The CDR3: CASKKDTTSTDTQYF. CDR3 nucleotides: TGCGCCAGCAAAAAGGACACTACAAGCACAGATACGCAGTATTTT.

The J gene is TRBJ2-2, the V gene TRBV10-3; TRBD2 matches at 8 bases. Germline assignment: CDR1 ENHRY and CDR2 SYGVKD. The CDR3 length is 15 residues. Unmatched junction bases numbered 12, after V lost 10 bases and J lost 5 bases. The CDR3: CATQSGGDWTGELFF. The CDR3 DNA reads as TGTGCCACCCAATCGGGGGGGGATTGGACCGGGGAGCTGTTTTTT.

V and J are TRBV20-1 and TRBJ2-3; D perhaps matches TRBD1 (6 bases). Germline lookup yields CDR1 DFQATT and CDR2 SNEGSKA (reference sequence). This CDR3 has 11 residues. V lost 5 bases, J lost 5 bases, and 8 bases lay in between. CDR3 region: CSASRGDTQYF. DNA for the CDR3: TGCAGTGCTTCCAGGGGAGATACGCAGTATTTT.

The chain is built from TRBV6-5 and TRBJ2-2; 8 bases are shared with TRBD1. Germline V gene sequence: CDR1 MNHEY, CDR2 SVGAGI. The CDR3 is 15 residues long. J was trimmed by 7 bases and V by 2 bases; bases with no gene match: 6. CDR3 in DNA: TGTGCCAGCAGTTACATACCAGGGGGCATCGGGGAGCTGTTTTTT. Translating gives CASSYIPGGIGELFF.

V usage is TRBV7-2 and J usage is TRBJ2-1, with TRBD2 matching 11 bases. The length of the CDR3 is 16 residues. V was pared by 1 base and J by 5 bases, with 4 bases of the junction left unmatched. Germline assignment: CDR1 SGHTA and CDR2 FQGNSA. The CDR3 is CASSLGIAGGHNEQFF. For the CDR3, the DNA is TGTGCCAGCAGCTTAGGGATAGCGGGGGGGCACAATGAGCAGTTCTTC.

The rearrangement joins TRBV5-1 to TRBJ2-7, with 8 bases identical to TRBD2. The V segment lost 2 bases and the J segment 2 bases; nucleotides outside the gene matches: 12. Per the germline V gene, CDR1 is SGHRS and CDR2 is YFSETQ. The CDR3 has 17 amino acids. The CDR3 coding sequence is TGCGCCAGCAGCTTCGGTGTCGGGGGGGCCGATCCCTACGAGCAGTACTTC. This sequence encodes CASSFGVGGADPYEQYF.

The V call is TRBV7-8, the J call TRBJ2-4, with 8 bases lining up with TRBD1. V was clipped by 2 bases and J by 3 bases; unmatched bases: 9. Germline lookup yields CDR1 SGHVS and CDR2 FQNEAQ. CDR3 length: 17 residues. DNA for the CDR3: TGTGCCAGCAGCTTACATCCCCAGGGGGCTGACAAAAACATTCAGTACTTC. It translates to CASSLHPQGADKNIQYF.

The chain couples TRBV7-2 to TRBJ2-5; 7 nucleotides line up with TRBD2. V trimming: 1 base; J trimming: 2 bases; junction bases outside the gene matches: 4. This CDR3 is 15 amino acids long. CDR1 and CDR2 (germline): SGHTA, FQGNSA. In nucleotides, the CDR3 is TGTGCCAGCAGCTTAGGAGCGGGGAGACAAGAGACCCAGTACTTC. It codes for CASSLGAGRQETQYF.

This CDR3 is CASSINELHEQYF. The CDR3 DNA reads as TGTGCCAGCAGCATCAACGAGTTGCACGAGCAGTACTTC. V usage is TRBV2 and J usage is TRBJ2-7, with unresolved D. The CDR3 spans 13 residues. Trimming took 6 bases from V and 5 from J, leaving 14 bases between them. Germline V CDR1 and CDR2: SNHLY, FYNNEI.

Notes on this clone: Other DNA variants within this sample encode the same CDR3. The rearrangement uses TRBV6-1 and TRBJ1-5, with a weak D call TRBD1 (6 bases). CDR1 is MNHNS, CDR2 SASEGT, per germline. This CDR3 is built from 14 residues. V dropped 6 bases and J dropped 4 bases, with 13 bases sitting between them. CDR3 protein: CASRVDSSNQPQHF. The CDR3 DNA is TGTGCCAGCAGGGTGGACAGTAGTAATCAGCCCCAGCATTTT.

This clone was detected only once. The J gene is TRBJ2-6, the V gene TRBV9; possible D gene TRBD1, 5 bases. This CDR3 spans 15 amino acids. Germline-derived CDR1 and CDR2 are SGDLS and YYNGEE. The V gene lost 3 bases and the J gene lost 1 base, with 8 bases spanning the gap. CDR3 amino acids: CASSDQGSGANVLTF. CDR3 in DNA: TGTGCCAGCAGCGACCAGGGTTCTGGGGCCAACGTCCTGACTTTC.

For the CDR3, the DNA is TGTGCCAGCAAAGGGGGTAGCAATCAGCCCCAGCATTTT. Translating gives CASKGGSNQPQHF. The chain links TRBV6-5 to TRBJ1-5; maybe TRBD1 (6 bases). Per the germline V gene, CDR1 is MNHEY and CDR2 is SVGAGI. The CDR3 has 13 amino acids. Trimming pared 7 bases from V and 0 bases from J, leaving 7 bases between.

In the case of this clone: The sample has other DNA sequences that encode this CDR3 too. The chain joins TRBV7-9 to TRBJ2-7, with D perhaps matching TRBD2 (5 bases). Germline CDR1 and CDR2: SEHNR and FQNEAQ (reference sequence). Trimming removed 1 base at V and 0 bases at J, with 16 bases between. The CDR3 sequence is 17 residues long. CDR3 DNA: TGTGCCAGCAGCTTAGGTGCACGGGGAGCGGCCTCCTACGAGCAGTACTTC. This sequence encodes CASSLGARGAASYEQYF.

V usage is TRBV5-8 and J usage is TRBJ1-2; no firm D call. The CDR3 spans 14 residues. V lost 4 bases, J lost 5 bases, and 15 bases lay in between. Looked up from germline, CDR1 is SGHTS and CDR2 is YDEGEE. CDR3 sequence (DNA): TGTGCCAGCAGCCGGGTCGGGCTCGGGTATGGCTACACCTTC. It translates to CASSRVGLGYGYTF. The full variable domain, in which reference TRBV5-8 and TRBJ1-2 provide the parts outside the CDR3, is EAGVTQSPTHLIKTRGQQATLRCSPISGHTSVYWYQQALGLGLQFLLWYDEGEERNRGNFPPRFSGRQFPNYSSELNVNALELEDSALYLCASSRVGLGYGYTFGSGTRLTVV.

In its sample, this clone was seen once. The chain recombines TRBV19 with TRBJ2-5; TRBD2 matches 9 bases. The trim removed 7 bases at V and 5 bases at J, leaving 8 bases unmatched. Germline lookup yields CDR1 LNHDA and CDR2 SQIVND (reference sequence). This CDR3 is built from 14 residues. CDR3 nucleotide sequence: TGTGCCAGTACATCGGCGGGGGGGCCGGAGACCCAGTACTTC. It is translated as CASTSAGGPETQYF.